Shown below are 27 T cell receptor beta chains from a single sample sequenced in a study of CD8 T cells in ankylosing spondylitis. TCRdb re-called the 5' RACE reads with MiXCR, one entry per CDR3 protein. This sample has about 140,000 distinct CDR3 sequences; 7% to 10% occur once, and the top ten carry about 7.3%. Sequenced material: synovial fluid, either unsorted or a sorted T cell fraction (not recorded which). The receptors stem from a male donor with ankylosing spondylitis.

In this sample, this clonotype turned up many times. This rearrangement joins TRBV7-9 to TRBJ1-1; D is undetermined. CDR3 length equals 10 residues. The germline V gene encodes CDR1 SEHNR and CDR2 FQNEAQ (reference sequence). Trimming stripped 4 bases from V and 10 bases from J, with 7 bases between. The CDR3 is CASSSLRAFF. The CDR3 region has the DNA TGTGCCAGCAGCTCCTTGAGAGCTTTCTTT.

This clonotype counts as medium-sized. This rearrangement joins TRBV5-1 to TRBJ2-1; D call uncertain. V gave up 0 bases and J gave up 3 bases, with 4 bases separating them. The CDR3 runs to 13 residues. CDR1 is SGHRS and CDR2 is YFSETQ in the germline V gene. The CDR3 loop is CASSLDSYNEQFF. In nucleotides, the CDR3 is TGCGCCAGCAGCTTGGATAGCTACAATGAGCAGTTCTTC.

Many counts were recorded for this clonotype. The chain uses TRBV6-5 and TRBJ2-3; tentatively, D is TRBD2 (6 bases). Germline-derived CDR1 and CDR2 are MNHEY and SVGAGI. Deletions cut 2 bases from V and 1 base from J, with 7 bases between. The CDR3 is made up of 14 amino acids. CDR3 region: CASSYASGTDTQYF. Here the CDR3 DNA reads TGTGCCAGCAGTTACGCTAGCGGCACAGATACGCAGTATTTT.

This clonotype showed up just a few times. The chain uses TRBV20-1 and TRBJ2-1, with TRBD2 matching 8 bases. Germline CDR1 and CDR2: DFQATT and SNEGSKA (reference sequence). The CDR3 spans 12 residues. With V trimmed by 6 bases and J by 10 bases, 8 bases remained unmatched. The CDR3 DNA reads as TGCAGTGCCCTGGGACTAGTCGACGAGCAGTTCTTC. Its translation is CSALGLVDEQFF.

This clonotype has more than one count but fewer than ten. This rearrangement joins TRBV28 to TRBJ1-5; the D gene is possibly TRBD1 (5 bases). From germline, CDR1 is MDHEN and CDR2 SYDVKM. CDR3 length equals 15 residues. Trimming removed 3 bases from V and 1 base from J, with 10 bases in between. The DNA of the CDR3 is TGTGCCAGCAGTTTTAGTGACAGCAGCAATCAGCCCCAGCATTTT. Translation gives CASSFSDSSNQPQHF.

This clonotype came up many times. The rearrangement links TRBV10-3 to TRBJ2-1; 11 bases align to TRBD2. Germline V gene lookup returns CDR1 ENHRY and CDR2 SYGVKD. J was trimmed by 0 bases and V by 5 bases; bases with no gene match: 3. CDR3 length equals 16 residues. The CDR3 DNA reads as TGTGCCATCAGTCCTAGCGGGGGGAGCTCCTACAATGAGCAGTTCTTC. Translation gives CAISPSGGSSYNEQFF.

This clonotype was recorded at least ten times. This chain joins TRBV11-2 and TRBJ1-1; perhaps TRBD1 as D (5 bases). In germline, CDR1 is SGHAT, CDR2 FQNNGV. The CDR3 has 15 residues. Trimming took 4 bases from V and 1 from J, leaving 13 bases between them. CDR3 region: CASSSPGRRNTEAFF. DNA of the CDR3: TGTGCCAGCAGCTCACCAGGGAGGCGGAACACTGAAGCTTTCTTT.

This chain uses TRBV5-1 with TRBJ2-2, with D possibly being TRBD1 or TRBD2 (5 bases each). Germline V gene data show CDR1 as SGHRS and CDR2 as YFSETQ. With 1 base removed from V and 7 bases from J, the gap between germline ends came to 14 bases. The CDR3 spans 15 residues. CDR3 in amino acids: CASSLPRGEGGELFF. The CDR3, as DNA: TGCGCCAGCAGCTTGCCCCGGGGCGAAGGCGGGGAGCTGTTTTTT.

This clonotype was recorded many times. The chain has TRBV3-1 and TRBJ2-3; no definite D call. The ends were cut back, 3 bases at V and 2 bases at J, with 12 bases in the middle. Germline assignment: CDR1 LGHDT and CDR2 YNNKEL (reference sequence). The CDR3 contains 15 residues. DNA of the CDR3: TGTGCCAGCAGCCAGACCCTAGTGATCACAGATACGCAGTATTTT. It codes for CASSQTLVITDTQYF.

The rearrangement joins TRBV9 to TRBJ1-5; 9 bases are a match to TRBD1. This CDR3 has 14 amino acids. Germline CDR1 SGDLS, CDR2 YYNGEE. Losses at the gene ends were 3 bases for V and 7 bases for J; bases not matched to a gene: 5. The CDR3 is CASSATGGEQPQHF. The DNA of the CDR3 is TGTGCCAGCAGCGCAACAGGGGGCGAACAGCCCCAGCATTTT.

This clonotype was found many times. The chain uses TRBV6-5 and TRBJ1-2; D call uncertain. CDR1 is MNHEY and CDR2 is SVGAGI in the germline V gene. V lost 2 bases to trimming and J lost 6 bases, with 22 bases between them. The CDR3 runs 17 residues. The CDR3 loop reads CASSYAVPGVDMNGYTF. CDR3 bases: TGTGCCAGCAGTTACGCCGTTCCAGGTGTCGATATGAATGGCTACACCTTC.

The rearrangement links TRBV5-4 to TRBJ2-4; 8 bases fit TRBD1. The germline CDR1 and CDR2 sequences are SGHNT and YYREEE (reference sequence). This CDR3 contains 14 residues. The V segment lost 3 bases and the J segment 7 bases; nucleotides outside the gene matches: 6. As DNA, the CDR3 is TGTGCCAGCAGCTCGACAGGGGTCGAGAACATTCAGTACTTC. Amino acid sequence: CASSSTGVENIQYF.

The V gene is TRBV10-3, the J gene TRBJ2-5, with D uncertain. The CDR3 is 16 residues long. Germline CDR1 ENHRY, CDR2 SYGVKD. Trimming took off 6 bases at V and 2 bases at J, with 19 bases between the two ends. The CDR3 sequence: CAISPKRIGPQETQYF. CDR3 DNA sequence: TGTGCCATCAGCCCGAAACGTATTGGGCCTCAAGAGACCCAGTACTTC.

This clonotype has at least ten counts. CDR3 DNA: TGTGCCAGCAGCCAAGGTTACGGGAACACTGAAGCTTTCTTT. Its translation is CASSQGYGNTEAFF. The chain combines TRBV3-1 with TRBJ1-1; D gene uncertain. Germline V gene data show CDR1 as LGHDT and CDR2 as YNNKEL (reference sequence). The CDR3 is 14 residues long. Trimming removed 1 base from V and 1 base from J, with 7 bases in between.

The chain is built from TRBV4-2 and TRBJ1-4, with D hard to call. Germline CDR1 reads LGHNA; CDR2 reads YNFKEQ. The CDR3 is made up of 15 amino acids. V dropped 2 bases and J dropped 1 base, with 8 bases sitting between them. CDR3 sequence (DNA): TGTGCCAGCAGCCAACTCTCGGGAACTAATGAAAAACTGTTTTTT. Translated, it gives CASSQLSGTNEKLFF.

V gene TRBV12-3 or TRBV12-4 combines with J gene TRBJ2-2; 7 bases fit TRBD2. The CDR3 spans 13 residues. J lost 7 bases, V lost 4 bases, and 3 bases had no gene match. The CDR3: CASSSGGIGELFF. The CDR3 DNA is TGTGCCAGCAGTTCGGGGGGTATCGGGGAGCTGTTTTTT.

Points on this clonotype: The junction departs from the called germline gene at one end, perhaps through a read error. CDR3 nucleotides: TGTGCTAGCAGCTTAGACGCGAACACCGGGGAGCTGTTTTTT. Translating gives CASSLDANTGELFF. The chain joins TRBV7-7 to TRBJ2-2, with D uncertain. The CDR3 totals 14 residues. CDR1 is SSHAT and CDR2 is FNYEAQ in the germline V gene (reference sequence).

This clonotype was picked up many times. The J gene is TRBJ2-7, the V gene TRBV20-1, with TRBD2 as a possible D gene (5 bases). V lost 3 bases and J 3 bases, leaving 9 bases between the germline ends. This CDR3 has 12 amino acids. Per germline, CDR1 DFQATT and CDR2 SNEGSKA (reference sequence). CDR3 sequence: CSASEGDYEQYF. CDR3 in DNA: TGCAGTGCTAGTGAGGGAGACTACGAGCAGTACTTC.

On this clonotype: An end of the junction does not agree with germline; a read error may underlie this. The genes are TRBV20-1 and TRBJ2-5; perhaps D is TRBD1 or TRBD2 (5 bases each). This CDR3 spans 16 amino acids. Germline V gives CDR1 DFQATT, CDR2 SNEGSKA (reference sequence). Written as DNA, the CDR3 is TGCAGTGCTAGCCTGAGAGGGGTAGCAAGCCAAGAGGCCCAGTACTTC. Translated, it gives CSASLRGVASQEAQYF.

This clonotype has more than one count but fewer than ten. The J gene is TRBJ1-5, the V gene TRBV6-5, with D tentatively TRBD1 (5 bases). The V gene lost 2 bases and the J gene lost 4 bases, with 12 bases spanning the gap. The CDR3 has 15 residues. Germline lookup yields CDR1 MNHEY and CDR2 SVGAGI. The CDR3 loop reads CASSYGAGTNQPQHF. CDR3 in DNA: TGTGCCAGCAGTTACGGGGCAGGGACGAATCAGCCCCAGCATTTT.

The table lists this clonotype with a few counts. The rearrangement links TRBV5-1 to TRBJ2-3; no definite D call. From germline, CDR1 is SGHRS and CDR2 YFSETQ. The CDR3 has 14 residues. V was cut by 0 bases and J by 4 bases, with 9 bases left in between. The CDR3 DNA is TGCGCCAGCAGCTTGGGGCAGGTCGCAGATACGCAGTATTTT. Translated: CASSLGQVADTQYF.

This chain links TRBV28 with TRBJ1-2; D gene unclear. V gave up 8 bases and J gave up 4 bases, with 14 bases separating them. Germline V CDR1 and CDR2: MDHEN, SYDVKM. The CDR3 spans 13 residues. Here the CDR3 DNA reads TGTGCCAGCTCCTGGGGAGGGAGCTATGGCTACACCTTC. This codes for CASSWGGSYGYTF.

This clonotype was recorded a few times. The rearrangement uses TRBV28 and TRBJ2-1, with 8 bases fitting TRBD2. This CDR3 region has 15 residues. The V gene's germline CDR1 is MDHEN and CDR2 SYDVKM. The trim removed 5 bases at V and 2 bases at J, leaving 5 bases unmatched. The CDR3 region has the DNA TGTGCCAGCAGTCTCACTAGCGGCCCCTACAATGAGCAGTTCTTC. Translating it yields CASSLTSGPYNEQFF.

This clonotype was counted at least ten times. The chain combines TRBV7-2 with TRBJ1-5; TRBD1 aligns across 7 bases. J gave up 6 bases and V 1 base, and 3 bases lay outside the gene matches. This CDR3 is 14 amino acids long. CDR1 SGHTA and CDR2 FQGNSA come from the germline V gene. CDR3 amino acids: CASSLVQGFQPQHF. The CDR3, as DNA: TGTGCCAGCAGCTTAGTACAGGGGTTTCAGCCCCAGCATTTT.

This clonotype has only a few counts. The chain joins TRBV4-1 to TRBJ1-4; 9 bases line up with TRBD1. Losses at the gene ends were 1 base for V and 5 bases for J; bases not matched to a gene: 8. CDR1 MGHRA and CDR2 YSYEKL come from the germline V gene. The CDR3 extends over 17 amino acids. CDR3 in amino acids: CASSQGATGQGNEKLFF. CDR3 bases: TGCGCCAGCAGCCAAGGAGCGACGGGACAGGGAAATGAAAAACTGTTTTTT.

At least ten counts were recorded for this clonotype. The chain combines TRBV10-3 with TRBJ1-5, with no clear D. V dropped 5 bases and J dropped 3 bases, with 5 bases sitting between them. This CDR3 spans 12 amino acids. Per the germline V gene, CDR1 is ENHRY and CDR2 is SYGVKD. CDR3 sequence (DNA): TGTGCCATCAGTTGGAACAATCAGCCCCAGCATTTT. It is translated as CAISWNNQPQHF.

This clonotype was detected ten times or more. The chain employs TRBV11-3 and TRBJ2-3; 7 bases match TRBD2. The CDR3 has 16 amino acids. In germline, CDR1 is SGHNT, CDR2 YENEEA. J gave up 5 bases and V 5 bases, and 13 bases lay outside the gene matches. The CDR3 DNA reads TGTGCCAGCAGCCGAGGCCCCAGCGGGGCCGAAGATACGCAGTATTTT. Protein sequence: CASSRGPSGAEDTQYF.